This T cell receptor (beta chain) was observed in a study of CD8 T cells in Susac syndrome (dated by TCRdb to about 2019). Some background on the complete study: Repertoire sequencing was used to test whether CD8+ T cell activation and differentiation in Susac syndrome was antigen driven. What the study reported, not specific to this receptor: The number of individuals in the TCR sequencing and HLA analysis was recognized as being relatively small.

High-throughput TCR beta sequencing profiled peripheral blood CD8+ and CD4+ T cells from healthy donors, Susac syndrome patients and multiple sclerosis patients. Treatment-naive patients with stable or active relapsing-remitting disease fulfilling revised McDonald criteria were used as multiple sclerosis controls. Bulk CD8+ and CD4+ T cells were purified by magnetic negative isolation, while CD8+ TEMRA cells were enriched using FACS. Blood was drawn into EDTA tubes, processed within 24 hours, and PBMCs were isolated by density gradient centrifugation. PBMCs intended for TCR sequencing were frozen in liquid nitrogen and were later thawed in a 37 degrees C water bath. A purity of at least 90% was achieved for sorted or isolated CD4+, CD8+ and CD8+ TEMRA cells. The CDR3 has 16 amino acids, counting the end cysteine and phenylalanine. The retained sequence is limited to the CDR3, 48 bases, with the frame set at the first base. V is reduced by 3 bases and J by 0 bases, leaving a spacing of 17 bases between them. The germline V gene encodes CDR1 SQVTM and CDR2 ANQGSEA.

As concerns this clonotype: The clone's antigen remains unknown. It has no much larger one-base neighbor in the sample; base qualities were not kept.

RNA was extracted with the RNeasy kit and roughly 0.45 to 1 ug was reverse transcribed using random hexamers. The immunoSEQ multiplex PCR assay, covering 54 Vbeta and 13 Jbeta segments, was used to amplify TCR beta CDR3 regions. PCR amplification bias was corrected by using a synthetic template baseline for primer optimization and computational correction. In the original analysis: Reads were assigned to V, D and J genes according to IMGT and analyzed in immunoSEQ Analyzer, with only productive sequences retained. Clonality was calculated as one minus the Shannon entropy normalized by log2 of the number of productive unique sequences. For each patient and control, public and private clones were evaluated within the 100 most prevalent clones. Clones were defined as Susac-specific if absent from the healthy and MS cohorts, from around 1,100 published viral clones and from other ImmuneACCESS disease sequences. The public reads were reanalyzed by TCRdb: fastp trimming at Q25, MiXCR alignment, in-frame beta chains only. All rows with the same CDR3 protein become a single entry with the most common DNA and genes. TCRdb's processing, not the authors' own work, is the source of the V and J calls. The sample table shows around 150,000 distinct CDR3 sequences, and roughly 94% are seen once. Around 0.093% of the sample belongs to the ten largest clones.

Material for sequencing was CD4+ T cells from PBMCs. This chain joins TRBV29-1 to TRBJ1-2; the D segment cannot be called with confidence. This clonotype was sampled from a human donor with multiple sclerosis. The nucleotides read TGCAGCGTTGACCCGGGGTTCGTCCTAGCTAACTATGGCTACACCTTC. It codes for CSVDPGFVLANYGYTF. The entire variable domain, with the stretches around the CDR3 drawn from the reference TRBV29-1 and TRBJ1-2 proteins, is SAVISQKPSRDICQRGTSLTIQCQVDSQVTMMFWYRQQPGQSLTLIATANQGSEATYESGFVIDKFPISRPNLTFSTLTVSNMSPEDSSIYLCSVDPGFVLANYGYTFGSGTRLTVV.